The source of this T cell receptor (beta chain) is a study of human T cells and chemical hapten exposure. Turning to the study itself: 0.01% DPC was applied to the upper back in patch tests, which were read at 6 days.

Germline CDR1 reads SGHTA; CDR2 reads FQGNSA. V dropped 1 base and J dropped 3 bases, with 7 bases sitting between them. The CDR3 spans 14 residues. Regarding time point: patch test 2, 6 weeks after DPC sensitization. Sample treatment: therapeutic diphenylcyclopropenone sensitization with weekly scalp DPC. Extraction of total RNA was performed on unfractionated whole blood. This clonotype was seen a handful of times. The library put unique molecular identifiers onto individual cDNA molecules. MiXCR, run by TCRdb on the RACE reads, gives a single entry per CDR3 protein. The data contain roughly 30,000 distinct CDR3 sequences, roughly 10% of them singletons.

The material was whole blood, obtained in connection with sensitization to the hapten diphenylcyclopropenone (DPC). The chain employs TRBV7-2 and TRBJ2-1; D unclear. This receptor was identified in a man aged 25 to 40 with alopecia areata. Some clones in this sample may be carry-over from other donors' samples. The DNA of the CDR3 is TGTGCCAGCAGCTTAGAGGTACGCTACAATGAGCAGTTCTTC. Amino acid sequence: CASSLEVRYNEQFF.